The clone carrying this TCR beta chain came up a few times. Antigen unknown. The data were obtained in a study of response to subunit inactivated influenza vaccine. Broader study findings: With each seasonal influenza vaccination, the authors suggested, few new T cells are recruited.

The germline V gene has CDR1 SEHNR and CDR2 FQNEAQ (reference sequence). Unmatched junction bases numbered 9, after V lost 3 bases and J lost 7 bases. This CDR3 contains 15 residues. TCRdb reprocessed the RT-PCR reads with MiXCR, giving one entry per CDR3 protein. The sample includes hundreds of thousands of distinct CDR3 sequences, over 9.5% of them seen just once. The clonotype comes from a man aged 50 to 60 who received an inactivated influenza vaccine. The chain has TRBV7-9 and TRBJ2-1; 7 bases match TRBD1. Material: PBMCs from blood, obtained on the day of vaccination. The CDR3 spells CASSLRQGPLNEQFF. In DNA form, the CDR3 reads TGTGCCAGCAGCTTGAGACAGGGCCCTCTGAATGAGCAGTTCTTC.